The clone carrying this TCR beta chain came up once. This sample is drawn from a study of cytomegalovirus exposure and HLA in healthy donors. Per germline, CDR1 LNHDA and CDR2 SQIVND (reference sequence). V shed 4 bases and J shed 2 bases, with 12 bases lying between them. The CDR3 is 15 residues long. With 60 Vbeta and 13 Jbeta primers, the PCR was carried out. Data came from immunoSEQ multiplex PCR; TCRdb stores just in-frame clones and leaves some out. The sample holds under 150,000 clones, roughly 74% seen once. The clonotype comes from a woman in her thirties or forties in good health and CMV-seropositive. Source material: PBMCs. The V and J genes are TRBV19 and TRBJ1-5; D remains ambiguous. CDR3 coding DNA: TGTGCCAGTAGTAACGCGGGTTGGGGCAATCAGCCCCAGCATTTT. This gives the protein CASSNAGWGNQPQHF.